What follows are 30 T cell receptor beta chains derived from one specimen sequenced in a study of blood T cell repertoires in COVID-19 (dated by TCRdb to about 2020). Libraries were constructed by the immunoSEQ multiplex PCR assay. The immuneACCESS repertoire file appears here via TCRdb, limited to in-frame rearrangements. These files lack a portion of the clones; in checked studies, under half of the deficit traces to unresolved V genes, and the cause of the others is not known. The sample table contains roughly 50,000 clones; only one count was recorded for about nine tenths of them. The top ten clonotypes cover 2.6% of the sample. Specimen: peripheral blood. The receptors shown here come from a woman older than 75 with COVID-19, enrolled during active disease.

This clone occurred once. The chain carries TRBV5-6 and TRBJ1-2; 8 bases line up with TRBD1. Germline loops: CDR1 SGHDT, CDR2 YYEEEE. The V gene end was trimmed by 4 bases and the J gene end by 5 bases; junction bases not matched to a gene: 7. CDR3 length equals 14 residues. The CDR3 DNA sequence: TGTGCCAGCAGCGGACAGGGACAACTTTATGGCTACACCTTC. It specifies CASSGQGQLYGYTF.

V gene TRBV6-5 combines with J gene TRBJ1-2; D is possibly TRBD1 (6 bases). Germline V gene data show CDR1 as MNHEY and CDR2 as SVGAGI. V shed 5 bases and J shed 6 bases, with 16 bases lying between them. The CDR3 has 14 residues. In DNA, the CDR3 is TGTGCCAGCAGTAAACAGGGATATGGAAATGGCTACACCTTC. This encodes CASSKQGYGNGYTF.

This chain uses TRBV6-5 with TRBJ2-1; 10 bases are a match to TRBD1. J was trimmed by 7 bases and V by 6 bases; bases with no gene match: 9. Germline values: CDR1 MNHEY, CDR2 SVGAGI. CDR3 length: 15 amino acids. CDR3: CASSRDRGRPNEQFF. CDR3 bases: TGTGCCAGCAGCCGCGACAGGGGGCGACCGAATGAGCAGTTCTTC.

The V call is TRBV7-2, the J call TRBJ2-2, with 11 bases lining up with TRBD2. J gave up 4 bases and V 1 base, and 8 bases lay outside the gene matches. Germline CDR1 SGHTA, CDR2 FQGNSA. The CDR3 has 18 amino acids. This chain's CDR3 is CASSLVAGGRVGTGELFF. DNA for the CDR3: TGTGCCAGCAGCTTAGTAGCGGGGGGGCGGGTCGGCACCGGGGAGCTGTTTTTT.

The chain has TRBV11-1 and TRBJ2-2, with TRBD2 identical over 7 bases. With 5 bases clipped from V and 6 bases from J, the junction kept 9 bases outside the gene matches. The CDR3 runs 15 residues. Germline assignment: CDR1 SGHAT and CDR2 FQDESV (reference sequence). CDR3 region: CASSQRGISPGELFF. CDR3 nucleotides: TGTGCCAGCAGCCAGCGGGGTATTAGCCCCGGGGAGCTGTTTTTT.

The CDR3 sequence is CASSLPPSEQYF. Here the CDR3 DNA reads TGTGCCAGCTCACTTCCCCCATCCGAGCAGTACTTC. The chain uses TRBV6-5 and TRBJ2-7; no reliable D call. The germline V gene has CDR1 MNHEY and CDR2 SVGAGI. The CDR3 is 12 residues long. V was trimmed by 8 bases and J by 6 bases, leaving 14 bases between them.

This clone has only one observation. V is TRBV19 and J is TRBJ2-1; 7 nucleotides line up with TRBD2. Germline V gene lookup returns CDR1 LNHDA and CDR2 SQIVND (reference sequence). V lost 6 bases and J lost 2; bases outside the gene matches: 10. This CDR3 contains 16 residues. The CDR3 region is CASSLGWAGAYNEQFF. In DNA, the CDR3 is TGTGCCAGTAGCTTAGGGTGGGCGGGGGCCTACAATGAGCAGTTCTTC.

This sequence joins TRBV28 and TRBJ1-4; 7 positions agree with TRBD1. CDR1 and CDR2 from the germline V gene are MDHEN and SYDVKM. V lost 5 bases to trimming and J lost 5 bases; unmatched junction nucleotides: 8. This CDR3 contains 15 residues. CDR3 DNA: TGTGCCAGCAGTCGCGGGACAGTCTCAAATGAAAAACTGTTTTTT. This sequence encodes CASSRGTVSNEKLFF.

CDR3 region: CATSAQTGPTDTQYF. In DNA form, the CDR3 reads TGTGCCACCAGTGCCCAAACAGGTCCCACAGATACGCAGTATTTT. The chain combines TRBV24-1 with TRBJ2-3, with D tentatively TRBD1 (5 bases). Trimming left V 5 bases short and J 2 bases short, with 13 bases between. Germline assignment: CDR1 KGHDR and CDR2 SFDVKD. This CDR3 comprises 15 residues.

J is TRBJ2-7 and V is TRBV3-1 (or the pseudogene TRBV3-2), with TRBD2 matching 12 bases. With V trimmed by 4 bases and J by 2 bases, 0 bases remained unmatched. The CDR3 contains 14 residues. Looked up from germline, CDR1 is LGHDT and CDR2 is YNNKEL (reference sequence). The CDR3 sequence is CASSRTSGAYEQYF. The DNA for the CDR3 is TGTGCCAGCAGCCGGACTAGCGGGGCCTACGAGCAGTACTTC.

This rearrangement joins TRBV6-5 to TRBJ1-4, with D hard to call. The germline V gene has CDR1 MNHEY and CDR2 SVGAGI. The CDR3 runs 14 residues. V lost 4 bases, J lost 4 bases, and 10 bases lay in between. The CDR3 protein is CASSLETHNEKLFF. The CDR3, as DNA: TGTGCCAGCAGTTTGGAGACCCATAATGAAAAACTGTTTTTT.

This sequence joins TRBV2 and TRBJ1-4; tentative D call: TRBD1 (5 bases). With 10 bases removed from V and 0 bases from J, the gap between germline ends came to 15 bases. CDR3 length: 15 amino acids. Germline V gene data show CDR1 as SNHLY and CDR2 as FYNNEI. The CDR3 nucleotides read TGTGCCACACACCCACGGGGGACAACTAATGAAAAACTGTTTTTT. This sequence encodes CATHPRGTTNEKLFF. The full variable domain, in which reference TRBV2 and TRBJ1-4 provide the parts outside the CDR3, is EPEVTQTPSHQVTQMGQEVILRCVPISNHLYFYWYRQILGQKVEFLVSFYNNEISEKSEIFDDQFSVERPDGSNFTLKIRSTKLEDSAMYFCATHPRGTTNEKLFFGSGTQLSVL.

This clone occurred once. The gene calls are TRBV28 and TRBJ1-2; no firm D call. CDR1 and CDR2 from the germline V gene are MDHEN and SYDVKM. The V and J ends lost 4 bases and 8 bases respectively, with 11 bases between them. CDR3 size: 12 residues. The CDR3 loop is CASSSGLLGYTF. The CDR3 nucleotides read TGTGCCAGCAGTTCCGGGTTGTTAGGCTACACCTTC.

As DNA, the CDR3 is TGTGCCATCAGGAACCTTACAGAGAACACTGAAGCTTTCTTT. Its translation is CAIRNLTENTEAFF. The V call is TRBV10-3, the J call TRBJ1-1; D is unclear. The length of the CDR3 is 14 residues. Trimming shortened V by 6 bases and J by 1 base, and 12 bases separated the two germline ends. Germline lookup yields CDR1 ENHRY and CDR2 SYGVKD.

V gene TRBV4-2 combines with J gene TRBJ2-7, with 8 bases fitting TRBD2. The CDR3 totals 16 residues. The V gene end was trimmed by 0 bases and the J gene end by 5 bases; junction bases not matched to a gene: 9. Germline V lookup: CDR1 LGHNA, CDR2 YNFKEQ. The CDR3 DNA follows: TGTGCCAGCAGCCAAGATCCCCGGGGGGGCGTACACGAGCAGTACTTC. Amino acid sequence: CASSQDPRGGVHEQYF.

The V call is TRBV19, the J call TRBJ1-1; D remains ambiguous. V lost 8 bases and J lost 0, with 16 bases in between. Germline V gene lookup returns CDR1 LNHDA and CDR2 SQIVND (reference sequence). This CDR3 region has 15 residues. The CDR3 spells CASLSFWLMNTEAFF. The CDR3 DNA reads TGTGCCAGTCTATCTTTTTGGTTGATGAACACTGAAGCTTTCTTT.

The rearrangement links TRBV5-4 to TRBJ2-7, with 8 bases fitting TRBD2. Germline CDR1 and CDR2: SGHNT and YYREEE (reference sequence). CDR3 length: 14 amino acids. V lost 4 bases and J lost 3; bases outside the gene matches: 6. CDR3 sequence: CASSTGGTSYEQYF. The CDR3 DNA sequence: TGTGCCAGCAGCACTGGCGGGACTAGCTACGAGCAGTACTTC. Drawing the rest from reference TRBV5-4 and TRBJ2-7, the complete variable domain is ETGVTQSPTHLIKTRGQQVTLRCSSQSGHNTVSWYQQALGQGPQFIFQYYREEENGRGNFPPRFSGLQFPNYSSELNVNALELDDSALYLCASSTGGTSYEQYFGPGTRLTVT.

This chain links TRBV14 with TRBJ2-7; 11 bases fit TRBD2. The V segment lost 4 bases and the J segment 6 bases; nucleotides outside the gene matches: 8. The germline V gene has CDR1 SGHDN and CDR2 FVKESK. There are 15 residues in the CDR3. DNA for the CDR3: TGTGCCAGCAGCCGGGGACTAGCGGAGGGACGCGAGCAGTACTTC. Its translation is CASSRGLAEGREQYF. Full variable domain (remainder filled in from reference TRBV14 and TRBJ2-7): EAGVTQFPSHSVIEKGQTVTLRCDPISGHDNLYWYRRVMGKEIKFLLHFVKESKQDESGMPNNRFLAERTGGTYSTLKVQPAELEDSGVYFCASSRGLAEGREQYFGPGTRLTVT.

V is TRBV5-5 and J is TRBJ1-1; TRBD1 matches 8 bases. The V gene's germline CDR1 is SGHKS and CDR2 YYEKEE (reference sequence). CDR3 length: 16 residues. V trimming: 0 bases; J trimming: 2 bases; junction bases outside the gene matches: 6. In nucleotides, the CDR3 is TGTGCCAGCAGCTTGGTCGGCCAGGGGGCTAACACTGAAGCTTTCTTT. Its protein product is CASSLVGQGANTEAFF.

J is TRBJ1-6 and V is TRBV6-1; 8 nucleotides match TRBD1. V was pared by 3 bases and J by 8 bases, with 3 bases of the junction left unmatched. CDR1 and CDR2 (germline): MNHNS, SASEGT. The CDR3 is 14 amino acids. The CDR3 DNA follows: TGTGCCAGCAGTGAGGTGGACAGGGATTCACCCCTCCACTTT. This gives the protein CASSEVDRDSPLHF.

The chain couples TRBV9 to TRBJ1-2; 10 bases are shared with TRBD1. The CDR3 length is 15 residues. Germline loops: CDR1 SGDLS, CDR2 YYNGEE. V gave up 3 bases and J gave up 7 bases; unmatched junction bases: 9. In DNA form, the CDR3 reads TGTGCCAGCAGCGCCCAGACAGGGGGCGGCTCTGGCTACACCTTC. Translation gives CASSAQTGGGSGYTF.

This chain joins TRBV7-8 and TRBJ1-6; 11 bases agree with TRBD1. The CDR3 spans 16 residues. From germline, CDR1 is SGHVS and CDR2 FQNEAQ. The V and J ends lost 4 bases and 10 bases, in that order; junction bases with no gene match: 9. The CDR3 spells CASSSKDRGLKSPLHF. The CDR3 DNA follows: TGTGCCAGCAGCTCAAAGGACAGGGGGCTGAAATCACCCCTCCACTTT.

The gene calls are TRBV2 and TRBJ2-4, with a tentative D call TRBD1 (5 bases). V gave up 5 bases and J gave up 8 bases, with 16 bases separating them. The CDR3 has 14 residues. CDR1 and CDR2 from the germline V gene are SNHLY and FYNNEI. The CDR3 loop reads CASSTVGPADIQYF. CDR3 coding DNA: TGTGCCAGCAGTACGGTGGGGCCAGCCGACATTCAGTACTTC.

Only a few counts were recorded for this clone. The gene calls are TRBV4-2 and TRBJ1-3, with 9 bases aligning to TRBD1. The ends lost 0 bases at V and 2 bases at J; junction bases unmatched: 8. Germline-derived CDR1 and CDR2 are LGHNA and YNFKEQ. The CDR3 has 18 amino acids. The CDR3 DNA is TGTGCCAGCAGCCAAGATTTCCCACAGGGGGCACCTGGAAACACCATATATTTT. Amino acid sequence: CASSQDFPQGAPGNTIYF.

The CDR3 sequence is CASSRDRGDEQYF. The CDR3, as DNA: TGTGCCAGCAGTCGGGACAGGGGGGACGAGCAGTACTTC. The V call is TRBV27, the J call TRBJ2-7, with 11 bases matching TRBD1. J was trimmed by 5 bases and V by 5 bases; bases with no gene match: 2. Per germline, CDR1 MNHEY and CDR2 SMNVEV (reference sequence). The CDR3 consists of 13 residues.

This chain uses TRBV5-5 with TRBJ1-5, with a tentative D call TRBD1 (5 bases). V was clipped by 5 bases and J by 2 bases, with 14 bases between them. From germline, CDR1 is SGHKS and CDR2 YYEKEE (reference sequence). The CDR3 totals 15 residues. CDR3 amino acids: CASSPARQRNQPQHF. CDR3 sequence (DNA): TGTGCCAGCAGTCCTGCTCGACAGCGCAATCAGCCCCAGCATTTT.

V gene TRBV3-1 (or the pseudogene TRBV3-2) combines with J gene TRBJ1-2; no clear D. V lost 4 bases and J 8 bases, leaving 14 bases between the germline ends. CDR1 and CDR2 from the germline V gene are LGHDT and YNNKEL (reference sequence). CDR3 length equals 13 residues. CDR3 nucleotide sequence: TGTGCCAGCAGCCTCTCGGAGGGTTACGGCTACACCTTC. It codes for CASSLSEGYGYTF.

This rearrangement joins TRBV5-1 to TRBJ1-6, with D tentatively TRBD1 (6 bases). Trimming cost V 6 bases and J 7 bases, with 11 bases left between them. CDR1 is SGHRS and CDR2 is YFSETQ in the germline V gene. The CDR3 extends over 13 amino acids. The CDR3 spells CASMLQGNSPLHF. The CDR3 DNA follows: TGCGCCAGCATGCTACAGGGAAATTCACCCCTCCACTTT.

The genes are TRBV28 and TRBJ1-5; D not certain. From germline, CDR1 is MDHEN and CDR2 SYDVKM. Trimming removed 9 bases at V and 4 bases at J, with 19 bases between. This CDR3 contains 15 residues. This chain's CDR3 is CASTWLGRVNQPQHF. In DNA, the CDR3 is TGTGCCAGTACCTGGCTAGGGAGGGTAAATCAGCCCCAGCATTTT.

The rearrangement uses TRBV5-4 and TRBJ1-1, with D possibly TRBD1 on 5 matching bases. Per the germline V gene, CDR1 is SGHNT and CDR2 is YYREEE (reference sequence). Trimming stripped 2 bases from V and 3 bases from J, with 5 bases between. The CDR3 consists of 12 residues. CDR3 in amino acids: CASSFRDTEAFF. CDR3 DNA sequence: TGTGCCAGCAGCTTCAGGGACACTGAAGCTTTCTTT.